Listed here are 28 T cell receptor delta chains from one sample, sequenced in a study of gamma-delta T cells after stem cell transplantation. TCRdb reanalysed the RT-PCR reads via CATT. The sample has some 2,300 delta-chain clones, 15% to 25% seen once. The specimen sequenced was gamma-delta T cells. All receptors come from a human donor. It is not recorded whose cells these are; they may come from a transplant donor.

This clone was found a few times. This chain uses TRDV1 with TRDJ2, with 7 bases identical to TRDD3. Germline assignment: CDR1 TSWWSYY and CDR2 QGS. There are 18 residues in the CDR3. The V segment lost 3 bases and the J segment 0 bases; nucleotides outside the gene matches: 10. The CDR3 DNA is TGTGCTCTTGGGGATTTAGCTGGGGGTAAAGCTTTGACAGCACAACTCTTCTTT. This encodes CALGDLAGGKALTAQLFF.

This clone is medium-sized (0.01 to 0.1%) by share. The CDR3 DNA follows: TGTGCCTGTGACCCGCATTCCTCTACTTCGTACTGGGGGATAAGCCTCTGGGTATTCAAGCACGATAAACTCATCTTT. Amino acids: CACDPHSSTSYWGISLWVFKHDKLIF. The rearrangement joins TRDV2 to TRDJ1; 11 bases match TRDD3. Germline V gene lookup returns CDR1 GEAIGNYY and CDR2 EKD. The J segment lost 4 bases and the V segment lost 3 bases, leaving 39 bases of the junction unmatched. CDR3 length equals 26 residues.

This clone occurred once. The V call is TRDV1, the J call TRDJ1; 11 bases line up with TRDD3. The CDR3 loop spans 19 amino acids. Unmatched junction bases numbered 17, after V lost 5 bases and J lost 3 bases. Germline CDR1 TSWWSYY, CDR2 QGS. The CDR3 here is CALGFPRLYWGIAPDKLIF. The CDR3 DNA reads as TGTGCTCTTGGGTTCCCTCGCCTTTACTGGGGGATAGCCCCCGATAAACTCATCTTT.

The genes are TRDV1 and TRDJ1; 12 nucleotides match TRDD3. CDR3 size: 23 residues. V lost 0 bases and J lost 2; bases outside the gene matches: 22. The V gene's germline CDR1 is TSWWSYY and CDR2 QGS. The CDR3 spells CALGELSPLLRYWGILRTDKLIF. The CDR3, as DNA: TGTGCTCTTGGGGAACTAAGTCCGCTCCTACGGTACTGGGGGATACTCAGGACCGATAAACTCATCTTT.

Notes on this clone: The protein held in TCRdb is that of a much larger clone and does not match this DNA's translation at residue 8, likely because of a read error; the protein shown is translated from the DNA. The CDR3 bases are TGTGCCTGTGACATTCCTACGATTACTGGGGGAAACTTGTACACCGATAAACTCATCTTT. Protein product: CACDIPTITGGNLYTDKLIF. This chain joins TRDV2 and TRDJ1; 9 bases are shared with TRDD3. This CDR3 has 20 residues. Germline lookup yields CDR1 GEAIGNYY and CDR2 EKD. J gave up 0 bases and V 2 bases, and 18 bases lay outside the gene matches.

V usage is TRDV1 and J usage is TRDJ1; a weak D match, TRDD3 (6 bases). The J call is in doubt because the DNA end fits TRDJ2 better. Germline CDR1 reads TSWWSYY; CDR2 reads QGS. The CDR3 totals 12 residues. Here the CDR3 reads CALGELRGTLFF. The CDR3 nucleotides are TGTGCTCTTGGGGAACTAAGGGGGACCCTCTTCTTT.

The CDR3 spells CALGELSAFLRVLGVDADKLIF. The CDR3 bases are TGTGCTCTTGGGGAACTCTCGGCCTTCCTACGGGTACTGGGGGTTGACGCCGATAAACTCATCTTT. V and J are TRDV1 and TRDJ1; D might be TRDD2 (9 bases). CDR3 length: 22 residues. The V gene lost 0 bases and the J gene lost 3 bases, with 32 bases spanning the gap. Germline CDR1 is TSWWSYY and CDR2 is QGS.

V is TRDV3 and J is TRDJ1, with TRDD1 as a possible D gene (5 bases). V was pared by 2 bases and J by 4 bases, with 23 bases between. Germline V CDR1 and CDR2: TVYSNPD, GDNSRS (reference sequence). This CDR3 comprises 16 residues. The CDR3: CAFVDSKSQLSDKLIF. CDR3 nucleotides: TGTGCCTTTGTAGATAGTAAGAGCCAGTTGAGCGATAAACTCATCTTT.

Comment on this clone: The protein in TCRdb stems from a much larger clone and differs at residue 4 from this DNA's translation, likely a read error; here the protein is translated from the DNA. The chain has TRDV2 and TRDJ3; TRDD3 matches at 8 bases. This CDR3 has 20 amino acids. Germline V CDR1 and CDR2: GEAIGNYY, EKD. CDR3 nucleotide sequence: TGTGCCTGTAACACCGGTACTGGGGGGTCTTACTCCTGGGACACCCGACAGATGTTTTTC. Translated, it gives CACNTGTGGSYSWDTRQMFF.

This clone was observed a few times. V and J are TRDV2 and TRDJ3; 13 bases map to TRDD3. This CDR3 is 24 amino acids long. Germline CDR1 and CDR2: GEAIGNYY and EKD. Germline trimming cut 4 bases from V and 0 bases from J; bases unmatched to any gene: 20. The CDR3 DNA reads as TGTGCCTGTGATCATGTGGGCCCCCCAACTGGGGGATACGCAGACTCCTGGGACACCCGACAGATGTTTTTC. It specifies CACDHVGPPTGGYADSWDTRQMFF.

CDR3 region: CALGGQIPDLSFLPLGGIPLRDKLIF. CDR3 in DNA: TGTGCTCTTGGGGGCCAAATTCCGGATCTCTCCTTCCTACCATTGGGGGGGATCCCTTTGAGGGATAAACTCATCTTT. V and J are TRDV1 and TRDJ1; 9 nucleotides match TRDD2. Germline V gene data show CDR1 as TSWWSYY and CDR2 as QGS. This CDR3 spans 26 amino acids. Unmatched junction bases numbered 41, after V lost 4 bases and J lost 5 bases.

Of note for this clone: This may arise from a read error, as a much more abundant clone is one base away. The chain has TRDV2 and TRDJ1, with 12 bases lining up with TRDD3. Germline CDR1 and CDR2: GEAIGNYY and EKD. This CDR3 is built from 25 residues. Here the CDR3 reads CACGTVHILYWGILRVRWDTDKLIF. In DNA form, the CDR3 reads TGTGCCTGTGGCACCGTTCATATACTCTACTGGGGGATACTGAGGGTACGGTGGGACACCGATAAACTCATCTTT.

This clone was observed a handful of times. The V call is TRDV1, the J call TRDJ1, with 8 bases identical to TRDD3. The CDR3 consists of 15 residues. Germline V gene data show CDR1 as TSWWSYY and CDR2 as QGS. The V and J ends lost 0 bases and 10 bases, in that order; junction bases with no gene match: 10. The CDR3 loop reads CALGELPLLGGRLIF. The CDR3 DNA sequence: TGTGCTCTTGGGGAACTACCCCTACTGGGGGGTCGACTCATCTTT.

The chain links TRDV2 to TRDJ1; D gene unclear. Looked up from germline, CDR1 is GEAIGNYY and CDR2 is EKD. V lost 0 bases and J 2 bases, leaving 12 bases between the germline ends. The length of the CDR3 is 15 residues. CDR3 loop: CACDTITAETDKLIF. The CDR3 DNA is TGTGCCTGTGACACCATTACTGCAGAAACCGATAAACTCATCTTT.

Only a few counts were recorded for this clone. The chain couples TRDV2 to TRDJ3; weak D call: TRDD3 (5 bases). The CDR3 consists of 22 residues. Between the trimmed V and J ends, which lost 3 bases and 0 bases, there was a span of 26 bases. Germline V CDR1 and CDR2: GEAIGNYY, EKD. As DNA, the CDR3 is TGTGCCTGTGACCCTGCCCCCACGGAGCCGGGGGTTAGCTCCTGGGACACCCGACAGATGTTTTTC. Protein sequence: CACDPAPTEPGVSSWDTRQMFF.

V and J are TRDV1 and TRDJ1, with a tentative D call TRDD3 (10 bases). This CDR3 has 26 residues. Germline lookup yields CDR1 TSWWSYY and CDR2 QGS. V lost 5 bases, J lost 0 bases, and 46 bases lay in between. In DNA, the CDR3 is TGTGCTCTTGGGAAACCCCCCAGGCCTTCCTACGACTGGGGGATCCTTCCAATGCTGTACACCGATAAACTCATCTTT. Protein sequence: CALGKPPRPSYDWGILPMLYTDKLIF.

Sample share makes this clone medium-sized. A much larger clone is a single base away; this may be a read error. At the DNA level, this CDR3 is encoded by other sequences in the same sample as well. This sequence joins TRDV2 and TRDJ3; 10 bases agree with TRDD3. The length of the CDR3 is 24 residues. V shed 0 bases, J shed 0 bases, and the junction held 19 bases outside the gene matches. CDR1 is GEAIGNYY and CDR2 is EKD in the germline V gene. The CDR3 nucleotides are TGTGCCTGTGACACCGAAGCCCCCCACTGGGGGATCCCCCCCAGCTCCTGGGACACCCGACAGATGTTTTTC. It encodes CACDTEAPHWGIPPSSWDTRQMFF.

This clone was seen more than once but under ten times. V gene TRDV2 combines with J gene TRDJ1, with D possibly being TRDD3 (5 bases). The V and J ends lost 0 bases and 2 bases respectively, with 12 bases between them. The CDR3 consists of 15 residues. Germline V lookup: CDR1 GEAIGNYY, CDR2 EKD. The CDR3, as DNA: TGTGCCTGTGACACCTTGGGGAAAAAAACCGATAAACTCATCTTT. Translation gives CACDTLGKKTDKLIF.

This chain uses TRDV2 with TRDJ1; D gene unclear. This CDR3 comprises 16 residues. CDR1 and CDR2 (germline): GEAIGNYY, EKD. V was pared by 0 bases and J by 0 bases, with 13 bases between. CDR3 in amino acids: CACDTPSEVYTDKLIF. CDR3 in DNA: TGTGCCTGTGACACCCCCTCCGAAGTGTACACCGATAAACTCATCTTT.

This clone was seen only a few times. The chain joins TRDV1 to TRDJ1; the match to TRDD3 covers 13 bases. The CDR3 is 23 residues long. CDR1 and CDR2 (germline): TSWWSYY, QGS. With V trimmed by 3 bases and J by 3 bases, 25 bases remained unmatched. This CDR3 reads CALGDVFPPSPLYWGIRSDKLIF. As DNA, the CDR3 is TGTGCTCTTGGGGATGTTTTCCCCCCCAGTCCCTTGTACTGGGGGATACGCTCCGATAAACTCATCTTT.

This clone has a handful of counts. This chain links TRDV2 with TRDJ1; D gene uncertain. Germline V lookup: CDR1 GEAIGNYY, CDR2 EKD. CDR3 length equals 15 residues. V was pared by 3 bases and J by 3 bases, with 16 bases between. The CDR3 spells CACDSNGVYADKLIF. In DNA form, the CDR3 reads TGTGCCTGTGACTCCAACGGGGTGTACGCCGATAAACTCATCTTT.

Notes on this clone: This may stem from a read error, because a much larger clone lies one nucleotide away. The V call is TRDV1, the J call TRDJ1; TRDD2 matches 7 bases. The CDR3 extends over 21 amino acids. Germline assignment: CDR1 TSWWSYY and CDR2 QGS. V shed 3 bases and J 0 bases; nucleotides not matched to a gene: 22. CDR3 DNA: TGTGCTCTTGGGGACTTCCCCTTCTTCCTATGGGCCTTGGGGAACACCGATAAACTCATCTTT. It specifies CALGDFPFFLWALGNTDKLIF.

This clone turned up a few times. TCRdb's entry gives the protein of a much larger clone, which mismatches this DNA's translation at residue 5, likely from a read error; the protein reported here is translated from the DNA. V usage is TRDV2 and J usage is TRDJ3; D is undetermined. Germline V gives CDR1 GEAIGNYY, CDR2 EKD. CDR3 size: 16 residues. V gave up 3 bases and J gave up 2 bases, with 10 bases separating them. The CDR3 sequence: CACDAEVPWDTRQMFF. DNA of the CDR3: TGTGCCTGTGACGCTGAAGTTCCCTGGGACACCCGACAGATGTTTTTC.

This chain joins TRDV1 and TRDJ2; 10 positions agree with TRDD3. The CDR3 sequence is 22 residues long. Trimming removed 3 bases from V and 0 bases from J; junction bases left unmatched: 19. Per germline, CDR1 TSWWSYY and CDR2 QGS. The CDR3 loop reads CALGDSPSSYWGILALTAQLFF. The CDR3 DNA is TGTGCTCTTGGGGACTCCCCTTCCTCCTACTGGGGGATTTTAGCTTTGACAGCACAACTCTTCTTT.

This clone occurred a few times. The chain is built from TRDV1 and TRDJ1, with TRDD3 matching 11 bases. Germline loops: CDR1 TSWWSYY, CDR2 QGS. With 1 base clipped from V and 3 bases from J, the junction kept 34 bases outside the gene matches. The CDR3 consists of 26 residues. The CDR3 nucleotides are TGTGCTCTTGGGGAACAAACCCCGCACTACTGGGGGATAAGCTGGTGGTTTTCTGAGGTATCCGATAAACTCATCTTT. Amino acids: CALGEQTPHYWGISWWFSEVSDKLIF.

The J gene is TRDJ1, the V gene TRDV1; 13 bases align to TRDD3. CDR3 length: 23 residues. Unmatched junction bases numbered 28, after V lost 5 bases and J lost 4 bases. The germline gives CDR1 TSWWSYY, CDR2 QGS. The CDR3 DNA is TGTGCTCTTGGGAAAGGGGCGAGACTGTACTGGGGGATACGCCATAGTACAATCGATAAACTCATCTTT. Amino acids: CALGKGARLYWGIRHSTIDKLIF.

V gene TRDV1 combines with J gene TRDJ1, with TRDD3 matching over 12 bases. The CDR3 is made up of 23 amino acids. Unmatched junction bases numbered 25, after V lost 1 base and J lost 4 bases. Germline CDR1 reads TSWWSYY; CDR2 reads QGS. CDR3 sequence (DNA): TGTGCTCTTGGGGAACCTAAATCTTTTTTTTTCCTCGCACTGGGGGATACATTCGATAAACTCATCTTT. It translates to CALGEPKSFFFLALGDTFDKLIF.

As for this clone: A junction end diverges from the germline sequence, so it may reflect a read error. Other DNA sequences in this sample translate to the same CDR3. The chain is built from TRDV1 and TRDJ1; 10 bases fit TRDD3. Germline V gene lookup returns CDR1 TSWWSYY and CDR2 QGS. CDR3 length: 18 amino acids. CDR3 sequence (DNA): TGCGCTCTTGGGGGCGGGTGGGGGATACTTCCTCACACCGATAAACTCATCTTT. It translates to CALGGGWGILPHTDKLIF.